This T cell receptor beta chain appears in the sequencing data of a study of OX40 agonist ivuxolimab in advanced cancers. Background on the whole study: Ivuxolimab was an agonistic, fully human IgG2 monoclonal antibody directed against OX40 (CD134), a costimulatory receptor. Intravenous ivuxolimab was administered to patients every 2 weeks at six dose levels: 0.01, 0.1, 0.3, 1.5, 3 and 10 mg/kg. Of the approximately 50 patients in dose escalation, 19 had hepatocellular carcinoma, some 15 had melanoma, 9 had renal cell carcinoma and 9 had head and neck cancer. In the dose-escalation cohort, 65% to 85% of patients were male, and the mean age was 60 years with a range of roughly 23 to 90. Prior anti-PD-1, anti-PD-L1 or anti-CTLA-4 therapy was permitted, and less than 45% of dose-escalation patients had received checkpoint inhibitors. Partial responses occurred in three dose-escalation patients: two with cutaneous melanoma and one with hepatocellular carcinoma. Peripheral TCRbeta sequencing aimed to test whether ivuxolimab altered TCR sequence diversity and caused clonal T-cell expansion. The paper reports the monotherapy dose-escalation portion (N of about 54 patients) of the phase I ivuxolimab trial.

The trial excluded patients who had a history of autoimmune disease or who were on systemic immunosuppression. Peripheral blood for TCR sequencing was collected from all dose cohorts at baseline, on cycle 4 day 1, and on cycle 7 day 1. The samples were taken from a phase I, first-in-human, multicenter, open-label dose-escalation trial of ivuxolimab. Adults with locally advanced or metastatic melanoma, renal cell, hepatocellular, or head and neck squamous cell carcinoma were enrolled in the trial. Before TCR sequencing, CD4+ T cells and CD8+ T cells from peripheral blood were sorted into separate populations. To sequence the TCRbeta CDR3 region, genomic DNA was isolated from the sorted cells. The immunoSEQ Assay was used to sequence the TCRbeta CDR3 regions. TCRdb re-hosts the immuneACCESS table, in-frame sequences only. Its copies lack some clones; in the studies checked, an unresolved V gene accounts for under half of them, and the cause for the rest is not known. This sample has 50,000 or so clones in its table, and approximately 90% of those were observed once. In total, the top ten clones hold around 9.3% of the sample.

Results the study describes overall, beyond this receptor: In partial responders in the 0.1-3.0 mg/kg groups, normalized peripheral clonal expansion was found to be among the lowest, especially among CD8+ T cells. At doses of 0.1 to 3.0 mg/kg, clonal expansion of both CD4+ and CD8+ T cells in blood was seen between baseline and week 6. The antigen specificity of the clonally expanded peripheral T cells was not determined. Low levels of normalized T-cell clonal expansion were also seen in some patients who did not respond. After ivuxolimab, more expanded clones were found on average in CD8+ T cells than in CD4+ T cells.

In its sample, this clone was seen once. Its specific antigen is unknown. No per-base quality is available; no much larger clone lies one base away. In the germline V gene, CDR1 corresponds to MNHNS and CDR2 to SASEGT. From V the trimming removes 6 bases and from J it removes 1 base, while the gene matches leave 2 bases of the junction unaccounted for. Including cysteine and phenylalanine, the CDR3 has 14 amino acids. Of the read, only the CDR3 DNA is kept; its 42 bases are in frame from base 1. The sequencing used CD4+ or CD8+ T cells sorted from blood, collected in a trial of the OX40 agonist ivuxolimab. The receptor was isolated from an adult with an advanced solid tumor such as melanoma, head and neck, liver or kidney cancer. The chain was built from TRBV6-1 and TRBJ2-1; 8 bases in the junction line up with TRBD2. The CDR3 loop reads CASRTGGSYNEQFF. DNA sequence: TGTGCCAGCAGAACGGGAGGGTCCTACAATGAGCAGTTCTTC.